These 17 T cell receptor beta chains were sequenced from one sample in a study of T cell responses to AZD1222 COVID-19 vaccine. TCRdb keeps only in-frame clones here, not all; method: immunoSEQ multiplex PCR. The profile shows under 150,000 clones, 90% to 95% of them singletons. The source was peripheral blood, collected on day 0 of AZD1222 vaccination. The receptors stem from an adult in good health.

The genes are TRBV5-1 and TRBJ1-2; the D is unclear. The CDR3 covers 14 residues. Trimming took 3 bases from V and 4 from J, leaving 13 bases between them. The germline V gene has CDR1 SGHRS and CDR2 YFSETQ. This CDR3 is CASSSVGAGYGYTF. The CDR3 DNA is TGCGCCAGCAGCTCAGTCGGAGCGGGCTATGGCTACACCTTC.

In its sample, this clone was seen once. The chain couples TRBV19 to TRBJ2-7; 7 positions match TRBD1. Germline-derived CDR1 and CDR2 are LNHDA and SQIVND (reference sequence). The junction had 4 bases not matched to a gene; V was cut back by 3 bases and J by 2 bases. The CDR3 has 14 amino acids. The chain's CDR3 is CASSIRDRAYEQYF. Written as DNA, the CDR3 is TGTGCCAGTAGTATCCGGGACAGAGCCTACGAGCAGTACTTC.

The V gene is TRBV3-1 (or the pseudogene TRBV3-2), the J gene TRBJ2-7; D gene unclear. With 0 bases removed from V and 3 bases from J, the gap between germline ends came to 9 bases. Germline CDR1 reads LGHDT; CDR2 reads YNNKEL (reference sequence). This CDR3 spans 14 amino acids. This chain's CDR3 is CASSQDRTGYEQYF. CDR3 sequence (DNA): TGTGCCAGCAGCCAAGACAGGACCGGCTACGAGCAGTACTTC.

This chain joins TRBV27 and TRBJ1-5; 7 bases fit TRBD1. From germline, CDR1 is MNHEY and CDR2 SMNVEV (reference sequence). After removal of 3 bases from V and 9 bases from J, the junction contained 8 bases not matched to a gene. The CDR3 length is 14 residues. CDR3 loop: CASSFRQGGRPQHF. The CDR3 nucleotides read TGTGCCAGCAGTTTCCGACAGGGAGGAAGGCCCCAGCATTTT.

J is TRBJ2-5 and V is TRBV10-1; D remains ambiguous. The germline V gene encodes CDR1 WNHNN and CDR2 SYGVQD (reference sequence). This CDR3 has 14 amino acids. The V gene lost 3 bases and the J gene lost 5 bases, with 13 bases spanning the gap. The CDR3 protein is CASSDDQRGETQYF. The CDR3 DNA sequence: TGCGCCAGCAGTGATGACCAACGTGGGGAGACCCAGTACTTC.

This clone was seen only once. V is TRBV2 and J is TRBJ2-7; 9 nucleotides align to TRBD2. V was clipped by 4 bases and J by 0 bases; unmatched bases: 1. From germline, CDR1 is SNHLY and CDR2 FYNNEI. This CDR3 is 14 amino acids long. The CDR3 nucleotides read TGTGCCAGCAGTGGGGGACTAGCCTCCTACGAGCAGTACTTC. Residues: CASSGGLASYEQYF.

The chain uses TRBV5-1 and TRBJ1-2; D unclear. Trimming cost V 10 bases and J 0 bases, with 16 bases left between them. Per germline, CDR1 SGHRS and CDR2 YFSETQ. CDR3 length: 14 residues. The CDR3 DNA reads TGCGCCTCCAGCCCCGGGGTCGCTAACTATGGCTACACCTTC. Translating gives CASSPGVANYGYTF.

The chain combines TRBV9 with TRBJ1-1, with a possible D match to TRBD1 (5 bases). The V end lost 7 bases, the J end lost 3 bases, and 16 bases lay between the germline ends. The CDR3 contains 14 residues. CDR1 SGDLS and CDR2 YYNGEE come from the germline V gene. In nucleotides, the CDR3 is TGTGCCAGCGTAACAGGAGACGGGGACACTGAAGCTTTCTTT. Residues: CASVTGDGDTEAFF. Together with reference TRBV9 and TRBJ1-1, the CDR3 gives the full variable domain: DSGVTQTPKHLITATGQRVTLRCSPRSGDLSVYWYQQSLDQGLQFLIQYYNGEERAKGNILERFSAQQFPDLHSELNLSSLELGDSALYFCASVTGDGDTEAFFGQGTRLTVV.

The V gene is TRBV9, the J gene TRBJ2-2, with a tentative D call TRBD1 (6 bases). The CDR3 is made up of 16 amino acids. V lost 0 bases and J lost 5, with 14 bases in between. Germline V gene data show CDR1 as SGDLS and CDR2 as YYNGEE. CDR3: CASSVGDRRKTGELFF. The CDR3 DNA reads as TGTGCCAGCAGCGTAGGAGACAGGAGGAAGACCGGGGAGCTGTTTTTT.

The rearrangement joins TRBV29-1 to TRBJ1-1; D is ambiguous. V gave up 4 bases and J gave up 5 bases, with 5 bases separating them. The CDR3 is 10 residues long. Germline lookup yields CDR1 SQVTM and CDR2 ANQGSEA. The CDR3 coding sequence is TGCAGCGTTGTTTTAACTGAAGCTTTCTTT. Translation: CSVVLTEAFF.

This chain uses TRBV25-1 with TRBJ2-7; TRBD2 agrees at 10 bases. V was clipped by 5 bases and J by 5 bases; unmatched bases: 9. The CDR3 runs to 15 residues. Germline CDR1 is MGHDK and CDR2 is SYGVNS. Written as DNA, the CDR3 is TGTGCCAGCAGTTTATGGGCCGGGACTAGCGACGAGCAGTACTTC. It translates to CASSLWAGTSDEQYF.

DNA of the CDR3: TGTGCCAGCAGCGGGAAGGGGCCGGGCACTGAAGCTTTCTTT. Encoded protein: CASSGKGPGTEAFF. This chain connects TRBV5-5 to TRBJ1-1; maybe TRBD1 (5 bases). The CDR3 is 14 residues long. V shed 4 bases and J shed 4 bases, with 14 bases lying between them. CDR1 SGHKS and CDR2 YYEKEE come from the germline V gene (reference sequence).

V is TRBV7-9 and J is TRBJ2-2; 10 bases agree with TRBD2. The V gene end was trimmed by 7 bases and the J gene end by 7 bases; junction bases not matched to a gene: 18. Looked up from germline, CDR1 is SEHNR and CDR2 is FQNEAQ (reference sequence). The CDR3 is made up of 18 amino acids. CDR3 DNA: TGTGCCAGCATCCCATCGTGGGGGCTAGCGGGAGAGGACGGGGAGCTGTTTTTT. Protein sequence: CASIPSWGLAGEDGELFF.

This clone was detected only a few times. The chain joins TRBV6-4 to TRBJ2-2; tentative D call: TRBD1 (5 bases). Germline V gene data show CDR1 as MRHNA and CDR2 as SNTAGT. Trimming took off 3 bases at V and 4 bases at J, with 9 bases between the two ends. The CDR3 is made up of 14 amino acids. The CDR3 sequence is CASSEGQGTGELFF. CDR3 bases: TGTGCCAGCAGTGAGGGCCAGGGCACCGGGGAGCTGTTTTTT.

V usage is TRBV4-1 and J usage is TRBJ1-5; no clear D gene. Germline V gene sequence: CDR1 MGHRA, CDR2 YSYEKL. Trimming stripped 2 bases from V and 5 bases from J, with 10 bases between. The CDR3 consists of 14 residues. CDR3 nucleotides: TGCGCCAGCAGCCAAACCCTCGGGGATCAGCCCCAGCATTTT. Encoded protein: CASSQTLGDQPQHF.

The chain couples TRBV18 to TRBJ2-5; 8 bases agree with TRBD1. J gave up 5 bases and V 3 bases, and 5 bases lay outside the gene matches. Germline V gene sequence: CDR1 KGHSH, CDR2 LQKENI. The CDR3 contains 14 residues. The CDR3 region is CASSPRTGRETQYF. The CDR3 DNA is TGTGCCAGCTCACCGAGGACAGGGAGGGAGACCCAGTACTTC.

Worth noting for this clone: Other nucleotide sequences from this sample produce the same CDR3. The chain joins TRBV5-1 to TRBJ1-1; a weak D match, TRBD1 (5 bases). The length of the CDR3 is 14 residues. Between the trimmed V and J ends, which lost 0 bases and 0 bases, there was a span of 6 bases. The germline CDR1 and CDR2 sequences are SGHRS and YFSETQ. CDR3 nucleotide sequence: TGCGCCAGCAGCTTGGGGGGCATGAACACTGAAGCTTTCTTT. Translating gives CASSLGGMNTEAFF.